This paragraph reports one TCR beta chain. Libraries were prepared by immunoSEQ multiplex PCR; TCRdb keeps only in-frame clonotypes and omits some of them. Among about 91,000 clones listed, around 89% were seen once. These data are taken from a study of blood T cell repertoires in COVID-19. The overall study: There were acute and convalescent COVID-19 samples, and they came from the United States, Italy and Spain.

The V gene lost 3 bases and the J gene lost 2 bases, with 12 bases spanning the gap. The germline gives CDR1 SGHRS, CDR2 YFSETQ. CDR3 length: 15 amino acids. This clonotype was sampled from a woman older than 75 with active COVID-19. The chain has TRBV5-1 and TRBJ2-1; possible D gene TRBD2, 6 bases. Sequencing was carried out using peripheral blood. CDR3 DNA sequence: TGCGCCAGCAGCTCCGGGAGTAGCGCCTACAATGAGCAGTTCTTC. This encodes CASSSGSSAYNEQFF.